The TCR beta chain described here comes from a study of blood T cell repertoires in COVID-19. Study information: The samples span acute and convalescent COVID-19 from the United States, Italy and Spain. T cells, B-cell-depleted T cells, or PBMCs provided the cDNA or gDNA that served as material.

This CDR3 region has 16 residues. V lost 2 bases and J lost 0, with 13 bases in between. The germline gives CDR1 MNHEY, CDR2 SVGAGI. In the authors' workflow: From reference gene primer amplification, estimates of nucleated cell counts were derived. Libraries were prepared by immunoSEQ multiplex PCR; TCRdb keeps only in-frame clonotypes and omits some of them. For V, J and clone size, that table is used; D and trimming come from the DNA. The sample has around 100,000 clones; about 86% are singletons. Participants were aged 18 to 89 years, lived in roughly 23 US areas, and enrolled virtually. The chain has TRBV6-5 and TRBJ1-1; no definite D call. The receptor comes from a woman between 45 and 65 years old who had recovered from COVID-19. Sequencing input: PBMCs or T cells enriched from blood (not recorded which). CDR3 protein: CASSYHVYILNTEAFF. The CDR3 DNA follows: TGTGCCAGCAGTTACCATGTGTACATCCTGAACACTGAAGCTTTCTTT.